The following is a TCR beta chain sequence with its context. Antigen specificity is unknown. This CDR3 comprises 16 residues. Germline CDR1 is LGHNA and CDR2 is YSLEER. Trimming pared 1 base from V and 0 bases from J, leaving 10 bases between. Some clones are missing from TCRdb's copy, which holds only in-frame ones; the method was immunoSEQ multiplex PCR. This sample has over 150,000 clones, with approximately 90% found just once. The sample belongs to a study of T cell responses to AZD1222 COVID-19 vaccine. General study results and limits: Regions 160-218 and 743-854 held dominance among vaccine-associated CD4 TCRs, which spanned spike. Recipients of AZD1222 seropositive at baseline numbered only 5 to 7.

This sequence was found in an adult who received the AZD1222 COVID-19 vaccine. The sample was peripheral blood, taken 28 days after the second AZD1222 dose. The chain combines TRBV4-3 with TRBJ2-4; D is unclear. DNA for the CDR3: TGCGCCAGCAGCCAAGGTCAGACGCTAGCCAAAAACATTCAGTACTTC. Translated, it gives CASSQGQTLAKNIQYF.